This T cell receptor (beta chain) was recovered during a study of monozygotic twins with inflammatory bowel disease (dated by TCRdb to the late 2010s). Notes on the research overall: The complete study included about 28 monozygotic twin pairs: 19 IBD-discordant Danish pairs and nine German pairs, of which four were IBD-concordant and five were IBD-discordant. Within discordant pairs, disease-associated traits were sought mainly by comparing IBD patients with their genetically identical healthy co-twins. Each individual had, on average, about 151 000 unique TCRalpha sequences and 181 000 unique TCRbeta sequences available for analysis.

The library relied on 5' RACE. For each TCR library, 3,500 to 4,500 ng of total RNA was used. For each sample, cDNA synthesis was carried out in eight separate reactions using SMARTScribe reverse transcriptase. During cDNA synthesis, template switching introduced unique molecular identifiers that contained a 6-nucleotide sample barcode. TCRalpha and TCRbeta cDNA was amplified by two nested PCRs of approximately 17 and 9 cycles, with bead purification after each PCR. Before amplification, cDNA was treated with uracil DNA-glycosylase and purified using the QIAquick PCR purification kit. The second PCR was the step at which Illumina TruSeq-compatible adapters and sample-specific barcodes were added. Library quality and concentration were assessed using TapeStation and Qubit, and 5 ng of each library was pooled. The pooled libraries were sequenced with 2 x 100 bp reads and custom sequencing primers on an Illumina HiSeq2500 single-index Rapid Run. From the authors' description of their analysis: MiGEC version 1.2.6 was used for UMI-based consensus assembly, which corrected PCR and sequencing errors. MiXCR version 2.1.1 was used to carry out V(D)J alignment, clonotype assembly and CDR3 extraction. Normalisation of gene usage, clonotype sharing and MAIT/NKT TCR abundance was achieved by analysing the top 1000, 10 000 and 20 000 clonotypes per sample. After downsampling to 27 000 UMIs, diversity was calculated as the inverse Simpson index using the vegan R package. Paired Mann-Whitney U tests were applied to discordant twin pairs, with Benjamini-Hochberg correction for multiple testing. One entry per CDR3 protein sequence results from the TCRdb reprocessing of the reads, with DNA left out. The V and J calls were not made by the authors but by TCRdb's processing. For this sample, the table gives approximately 400,000 distinct CDR3 sequences. The ten largest make up 2% to 3% of the sample.

Based on the germline V gene, the CDR1 and CDR2 sequences are SGHRS and YFSETQ. Spanning cysteine to phenylalanine, the CDR3 consists of 17 amino acids. The DNA is not on file. Summary of the overall study and its limitations: Measured by the inverse Simpson index, TCRbeta repertoire diversity was lower in IBD patients than in their healthy co-twins. Different T cell subtypes could not be distinguished in the analysis. IBD patients shared fewer clonotypes with other individuals than healthy twins did, most markedly in patients showing signs of disease activity. Repertoire similarity did not differ between concordant and discordant twins, possibly due to limited statistical power. No single strong signal or clonotype linked to IBD turned up in the results, so the idea that one exists was not supported. Background noise and inter-individual variability may have been introduced into the repertoires by the differing immunosuppressive treatments among patients.

From each donor, an approximately 2.5 ml peripheral blood sample was drawn into PAXgene tubes and stored at -80 degrees C. Without T cell sorting, total RNA was isolated from whole blood using the PAXgene blood miRNA kit on an automated QIAcube. Peripheral blood from monozygotic twin pairs, either concordant or discordant for inflammatory bowel disease, underwent deep TCRalpha and TCRbeta repertoire profiling that used unique molecular barcoding. Smoking habits were recorded for all twin pairs, with individuals classified as current, former or never smokers. Note on this clonotype: Its antigen is not yet known.

This receptor was obtained from a human donor with ulcerative colitis or Crohn's disease, or a healthy co-twin of an affected twin (not recorded which). The chain is encoded by TRBV5-1 joined to TRBJ2-6; TCRdb's assignment of TRBD2 cannot be checked, as there is no DNA. Sequencing was carried out using blood. CDR3 protein: CASSLAGASSGANVLTF. This CDR3, with the reference TRBV5-1 and TRBJ2-6 proteins standing in past its ends, gives the full variable domain KAGVTQTPRYLIKTRGQQVTLSCSPISGHRSVSWYQQTPGQGLQFLFEYFSETQRNKGNFPGRFSGRQFSNSRSEMNVSTLELGDSALYLCASSLAGASSGANVLTFGAGSRLTVL.